The rows below give T cell receptor beta chains drawn from one sample of a study of blood T cell repertoires in COVID-19. TCRdb keeps only in-frame clones here, not all; method: immunoSEQ multiplex PCR. There are approximately 240,000 clones in the sample; approximately 83% occur only once, and roughly 1.2% lies in the top ten. Sequenced input: peripheral blood. The source is a woman under 40 with COVID-19, enrolled during active disease. The CDR3 runs from the conserved cysteine through the conserved F or W.

V	J	CDR3
TRBV15	TRBJ2-5	CATSRGTGGGETQYF
TRBV7-6	TRBJ2-1	CASSPTGQGGNEQFF
TRBV14	TRBJ1-2	CASSLQTGAPVGYTF
TRBV25-1	TRBJ1-2	CASSPQTGYGYTF
TRBV5-1	TRBJ2-3	CASSFAGGHGDTQYF
TRBV9	TRBJ2-3	CASSVVAGGGTDTQYF
TRBV6-2/TRBV6-3	TRBJ2-1	CASSYGSGAPTYNEQFF
TRBV18	TRBJ1-1	CASSPVGLSLNTEAFF
TRBV3-1/TRBV3-2	TRBJ2-5	CASSLQGSRVAQYF
TRBV7-3	TRBJ1-6	CASSLSLNSPLHF
TRBV7-2	TRBJ1-3	CASSMTGGETIYF
TRBV7-9	TRBJ1-1	CASSRDRGSNTEAFF
TRBV15	TRBJ1-5	CATSRVNQPQHF
TRBV9	TRBJ2-2	CASSPTSGGATGELFF
TRBV6-5	TRBJ2-3	CASSYTVSTDTQYF
TRBV7-2	TRBJ1-4	CASSLGAISTNEKLFF